These 22 T cell receptor beta chains were all obtained from the same sample, sequenced in a study of regulatory T cells in long-lasting Graves disease. CDR3-region Arm-PCR and iRepertoire HTBI primers produced the TCR beta libraries. TCRdb reprocessed the multiplex PCR reads via MiXCR and lists one record per CDR3 protein. The repertoire has approximately 400,000 distinct CDR3 sequences, approximately 12% of them found once; the top ten carry 18%. Time point defined: newly diagnosed GD, antithyroid drugs for less than 3 months. The authors made the TCR library using RNA they extracted from PBMCs. These data are also associated with another study on T cells in Graves' hyperthyroidism and ophthalmopathy.

Specimen: peripheral blood mononuclear cells (PBMCs), collected at new diagnosis, from a patient treated with antithyroid drugs. The receptors come from a woman aged 18-29 years with Graves disease.

This clonotype was detected ten times or more. The chain has TRBV6-5 and TRBJ1-1; D gene uncertain. Trimming took 0 bases from V and 0 from J, leaving 14 bases between them. Germline-derived CDR1 and CDR2 are MNHEY and SVGAGI. This CDR3 contains 17 residues. CDR3 sequence: CASSYSFEEAMNTEAFF. The CDR3 DNA is TGTGCCAGCAGTTACTCGTTTGAGGAGGCGATGAACACTGAAGCTTTCTTT.

This clonotype was seen repeatedly, ten times or more. The V and J genes are TRBV24-1 and TRBJ2-2, with 7 bases lining up with TRBD2. The trim removed 0 bases at V and 1 base at J, leaving 4 bases unmatched. Per germline, CDR1 KGHDR and CDR2 SFDVKD. There are 17 residues in the CDR3. DNA for the CDR3: TGTGCCACCAGTGATTTGCGAGCTAGCGGGAACACCGGGGAGCTGTTTTTT. It is translated as CATSDLRASGNTGELFF.

This clonotype showed up many times. This chain connects TRBV2 to TRBJ2-1; D uncertain. The germline CDR1 and CDR2 sequences are SNHLY and FYNNEI. Trimming shortened V by 10 bases and J by 2 bases, and 30 bases separated the two germline ends. CDR3 length: 19 residues. The CDR3 region has the DNA TGTGCCACGGGCGGAAAAGGGTGGTCCAAATCCAAGGCCTACAATGAGCAGTTCTTC. Translation gives CATGGKGWSKSKAYNEQFF.

This clonotype was detected many times. This chain uses TRBV12-3 or TRBV12-4 with TRBJ1-1; TRBD1 might be the D (6 bases). This CDR3 has 14 amino acids. The V gene lost 5 bases and the J gene lost 5 bases, with 15 bases spanning the gap. Here the CDR3 reads CASSERGGKTEAFF. In DNA form, the CDR3 reads TGTGCCAGCAGTGAGCGAGGGGGGAAGACTGAAGCTTTCTTT.

V is TRBV30 and J is TRBJ2-1; D is unclear. The CDR3 is made up of 10 amino acids. Trimming stripped 0 bases from V and 10 bases from J, with 4 bases between. Looked up from germline, CDR1 is GTSNPN and CDR2 is SVGIG (reference sequence). CDR3 sequence reads: CAWSVQEQFF. CDR3 DNA: TGTGCCTGGAGTGTACAGGAGCAGTTCTTC.

This chain uses TRBV20-1 with TRBJ2-3; 7 nucleotides match TRBD1. V trimming: 5 bases; J trimming: 0 bases; junction bases outside the gene matches: 5. CDR3 size: 14 residues. Germline V gene sequence: CDR1 DFQATT, CDR2 SNEGSKA (reference sequence). This chain's CDR3 is CSASTGDSTDTQYF. The CDR3 DNA reads TGCAGTGCTTCTACAGGGGATAGCACAGATACGCAGTATTTT.

This clonotype was recorded many times. This chain uses TRBV20-1 with TRBJ1-2, with 10 bases fitting TRBD1. V dropped 3 bases and J dropped 3; count of bases not matched to a gene: 4. Germline V gene sequence: CDR1 DFQATT, CDR2 SNEGSKA (reference sequence). The CDR3 loop spans 14 amino acids. The CDR3 reads CSARTGTGDYGYTF. The CDR3 nucleotides read TGCAGTGCTAGGACCGGGACAGGGGACTATGGCTACACCTTC.

This clonotype was detected ten times or more. This rearrangement joins TRBV13 to TRBJ1-2; no clear D gene. Trimming took 4 bases from V and 5 from J, leaving 11 bases between them. Germline loops: CDR1 PRHDT, CDR2 FYEKMQ (reference sequence). This CDR3 comprises 13 residues. Here the CDR3 DNA reads TGTGCCAGCAGCTCGCGATCGGGTTATGGCTACACCTTC. This translates into CASSSRSGYGYTF.

This clonotype came up many times. The chain employs TRBV5-1 and TRBJ2-1; D may match TRBD1 or TRBD2 (5 bases each). Per the germline V gene, CDR1 is SGHRS and CDR2 is YFSETQ. The CDR3 sequence is 17 residues long. Trimming shortened V by 0 bases and J by 0 bases, and 13 bases separated the two germline ends. This chain's CDR3 is CASSLALGVGSYNEQFF. The CDR3 DNA reads as TGCGCCAGCAGCTTGGCTTTGGGGGTTGGCTCCTACAATGAGCAGTTCTTC.

The chain combines TRBV7-9 with TRBJ2-7; D is perhaps TRBD1 (6 bases). The germline V gene has CDR1 SEHNR and CDR2 FQNEAQ (reference sequence). This CDR3 comprises 15 residues. Trimming took 0 bases from V and 1 from J, leaving 10 bases between them. The CDR3 DNA reads TGTGCCAGCAGCTTAGCAGGCAGGGGATCCTACGAGCAGTACGTC. It translates to CASSLAGRGSYEQYV.

This clonotype was seen repeatedly, ten times or more. The chain links TRBV7-2 to TRBJ2-3; 11 nucleotides line up with TRBD2. This CDR3 has 15 residues. The germline CDR1 and CDR2 sequences are SGHTA and FQGNSA. V dropped 5 bases and J dropped 5; count of bases not matched to a gene: 6. Written as DNA, the CDR3 is TGTGCCAGCAGCCTTAGCGGGAGGGGTATAGATACGCAGTATTTT. Amino acids: CASSLSGRGIDTQYF.

This clonotype was observed many times. The chain employs TRBV28 and TRBJ2-7; unclear D gene. The CDR3 has 11 residues. From germline, CDR1 is MDHEN and CDR2 SYDVKM. V dropped 6 bases and J dropped 6 bases, with 9 bases sitting between them. The CDR3 region has the DNA TGTGCCAGCAGCCCTAGGAGCGAGCAGTACTTC. Its protein product is CASSPRSEQYF. Variable domain in full (rest from reference TRBV28 and TRBJ2-7): DVKVTQSSRYLVKRTGEKVFLECVQDMDHENMFWYRQDPGLGLRLIYFSYDVKMKEKGDIPEGYSVSREKKERFSLILESASTNQTSMYLCASSPRSEQYFGPGTRLTVT.

The chain recombines TRBV2 with TRBJ1-1; unclear D gene. Trimming stripped 7 bases from V and 8 bases from J, with 11 bases between. This CDR3 is built from 11 residues. Germline lookup yields CDR1 SNHLY and CDR2 FYNNEI. The CDR3 region has the DNA TGTGCCAGCACCCCGGGATCCGAAGCTTTCTTT. It encodes CASTPGSEAFF.

This clonotype has ten or more counts. This chain uses TRBV7-9 with TRBJ1-2, with 8 bases matching TRBD1. Germline assignment: CDR1 SEHNR and CDR2 FQNEAQ (reference sequence). The CDR3 covers 15 residues. Losses at the gene ends were 0 bases for V and 2 bases for J; bases not matched to a gene: 2. CDR3 sequence (DNA): TGTGCCAGCAGCTTAGCTCAGGGGGCGAACTATGGCTACACCTTC. Translated, it gives CASSLAQGANYGYTF.

In this sample, this clonotype turned up a few times. The chain joins TRBV12-3 or TRBV12-4 to TRBJ2-6, with a weak D call TRBD1 (6 bases). V was clipped by 6 bases and J by 4 bases, with 22 bases between them. The CDR3 has 18 residues. CDR3 in DNA: TGTGCCAGCAGGACTCCAGGGGTGACGTCTTTGGGGGCCAACGTCCTGACTTTC. It codes for CASRTPGVTSLGANVLTF.

This clonotype came up many times. The chain recombines TRBV12-3 or TRBV12-4 with TRBJ1-1; D is ambiguous. Deletions cut 3 bases from V and 1 base from J, with 12 bases between. This CDR3 comprises 15 residues. The CDR3 loop is CASSFMGRQNTEAFF. CDR3 DNA: TGTGCCAGCAGTTTTATGGGCCGGCAGAACACTGAAGCTTTCTTT.

The chain carries TRBV15 and TRBJ1-5, with D unresolved. CDR1 is LNHNV, CDR2 YYDKDF, per germline (reference sequence). Trimming cost V 3 bases and J 7 bases, with 13 bases left between them. CDR3 length: 14 residues. In nucleotides, the CDR3 is TGTGCCACCAGCAGCCCCCCTCGAGGGCAGCCCCAGCATTTT. Residues: CATSSPPRGQPQHF.

CDR3 coding DNA: TGTGCCAGCAGAGAACTCGGCGGCTCCTACAATGAGCAGTACTTC. Protein sequence: CASRELGGSYNEQYF. This chain joins TRBV28 and TRBJ2-4; D gene unclear. V lost 6 bases and J 13 bases, leaving 25 bases between the germline ends. Germline V gene lookup returns CDR1 MDHEN and CDR2 SYDVKM. The CDR3 sequence is 15 residues long.

This chain joins TRBV29-1 and TRBJ2-3; TRBD1 matches at 9 bases. The V segment lost 2 bases and the J segment 5 bases; nucleotides outside the gene matches: 11. The CDR3 covers 16 residues. Germline V gives CDR1 SQVTM, CDR2 ANQGSEA. The CDR3 region is CSVESFWDRVGDTQYF. CDR3 DNA: TGCAGCGTTGAAAGTTTTTGGGACAGGGTTGGAGATACGCAGTATTTT.

In DNA form, the CDR3 reads TGTGCCAGCAGTTTAAGGCTGGGAAACTATAACTATGGCTACACCTTC. Protein product: CASSLRLGNYNYGYTF. This rearrangement joins TRBV28 to TRBJ1-2; no firm D call. Deletions cut 2 bases from V and 1 base from J, with 14 bases between. CDR3 length equals 16 residues. Germline values: CDR1 MDHEN, CDR2 SYDVKM.

This clonotype has a count of ten or more. The chain combines TRBV7-3 with TRBJ2-1; 8 bases map to TRBD2. The V segment lost 3 bases and the J segment 2 bases; nucleotides outside the gene matches: 3. Germline V gene sequence: CDR1 SGHTA, CDR2 FQGTGA. This CDR3 is built from 15 residues. The CDR3, as DNA: TGTGCCAGCAGCTTCGGGGGGGGGCCCTACAATGAGCAGTTCTTC. Translating it yields CASSFGGGPYNEQFF.

As for this clonotype: This could be a read error, since a much larger clone is one nucleotide away. The chain uses TRBV3-1 and TRBJ1-4, with unresolved D. Per the germline V gene, CDR1 is LGHDT and CDR2 is YNNKEL (reference sequence). The CDR3 consists of 16 residues. This CDR3 is CANSLTFDRRGEKLFF. In DNA, the CDR3 is TGTGCCAACAGCCTAACATTTGACCGGCGGGGTGAAAAACTGTTTTTT.